Listed below are T cell receptor beta chains from one sample, sequenced in a study of Ad26.COV2.S vaccination and SARS-CoV-2 variants. Generated by immunoSEQ multiplex PCR, the TCRdb table keeps only in-frame clones and is missing some. In the table there are approximately 400,000 clones, about 85% of which are singletons. This specimen consisted of peripheral blood, obtained in a trial of Ad26.COV2.S vaccine versus placebo. Every receptor here comes from a person aged 18-60 years who received the Ad26.COV2.S COVID-19 vaccine or a placebo. Each CDR3 is given with its conserved first and last residue. A D gene is named only where the DNA matches it firmly. The size of a clone is reported for some rows only, either as once, few or many, or as a class for expanded clones.

v_call: TRBV7-2
j_call: TRBJ2-1
d_call: -
clone_size: -
cdr3_nt: TGTGCCAGCAGCTTACAAGTTTACAATGAGCAGTTCTTC
cdr3_aa: CASSLQVYNEQFF

v_call: TRBV6-4
j_call: TRBJ1-3
d_call: -
clone_size: -
cdr3_nt: TGTGCCAGGGCCCGAGAGACCGGAAACACCATATATTTT
cdr3_aa: CARARETGNTIYF

v_call: TRBV18
j_call: TRBJ2-7
d_call: -
clone_size: -
cdr3_nt: TGTGCCAGCTCACCGACCGGGGCAACGTCCTACGAGCAGTACTTC
cdr3_aa: CASSPTGATSYEQYF

v_call: TRBV5-1
j_call: TRBJ2-7
d_call: -
clone_size: -
cdr3_nt: TGCGCCAGCAGCTTGTCCCAGGGGCCCTACGAGCAGTACTTC
cdr3_aa: CASSLSQGPYEQYF

v_call: TRBV14
j_call: TRBJ2-2
d_call: -
clone_size: -
cdr3_nt: TGTGCCAGCAGCCAATCCCAGGGGAAAACCGGGGAGCTGTTTTTT
cdr3_aa: CASSQSQGKTGELFF

v_call: TRBV29-1
j_call: TRBJ1-1
d_call: -
clone_size: -
cdr3_nt: TGCAGCGTTGGAATCGACGGAGTGAACACTGAAGCTTTCTTT
cdr3_aa: CSVGIDGVNTEAFF

v_call: TRBV19
j_call: TRBJ2-1
d_call: TRBD2
clone_size: -
cdr3_nt: TGTGCCAGTACCTCCCGTGGGGCTAGCGGGGGGGCCGGCAATGAGCAGTTCTTC
cdr3_aa: CASTSRGASGGAGNEQFF

v_call: TRBV24-1
j_call: TRBJ2-1
d_call: TRBD2
clone_size: -
cdr3_nt: TGTGCCACCAGTGATCCATCGGGACTAGCGCCTTACAATGAGCAGTTCTTC
cdr3_aa: CATSDPSGLAPYNEQFF

v_call: TRBV29-1
j_call: TRBJ2-7
d_call: -
clone_size: few
cdr3_nt: TGCAGCGTGACGGAAACCTACGAGCAGTACTTC
cdr3_aa: CSVTETYEQYF

v_call: TRBV24-1
j_call: TRBJ2-1
d_call: TRBD2
clone_size: -
cdr3_nt: TGTGCCACCAGTGATAGCGGGAGGGCCAGATACAATGAGCAGTTCTTC
cdr3_aa: CATSDSGRARYNEQFF

v_call: TRBV6-1
j_call: TRBJ2-7
d_call: -
clone_size: -
cdr3_nt: TGTGCCAGCAGTGAAGAGGACGGAAGCTCCTACGAGCAGTACTTC
cdr3_aa: CASSEEDGSSYEQYF

v_call: TRBV7-9
j_call: TRBJ2-6
d_call: TRBD1
clone_size: -
cdr3_nt: TGTGCCAGCAGCTTGTGGACAGGGTACGGGGCCAACGTCCTGACTTTC
cdr3_aa: CASSLWTGYGANVLTF

v_call: TRBV18
j_call: TRBJ2-7
d_call: TRBD1
clone_size: -
cdr3_nt: TGTGCCAGCTCAGCGACAGGGGCTAACTACGAGCAGTACTTC
cdr3_aa: CASSATGANYEQYF

v_call: TRBV7-2
j_call: TRBJ1-3
d_call: -
clone_size: few
cdr3_nt: TGTGCCAGCAGTTACCAGAGGGCGAGCTCTGGAAACACCATATATTTT
cdr3_aa: CASSYQRASSGNTIYF

v_call: TRBV4-3
j_call: TRBJ1-1
d_call: TRBD1
clone_size: -
cdr3_nt: TGCGCCAGCAGCCAAGGGGGACAGGGGGCGACTGAAGCTTTCTTT
cdr3_aa: CASSQGGQGATEAFF

v_call: TRBV2
j_call: TRBJ2-5
d_call: -
clone_size: -
cdr3_nt: TGTGCCAGCAGTGAAGTCGGGGAGACCCAGTACTTC
cdr3_aa: CASSEVGETQYF

v_call: TRBV28
j_call: TRBJ1-3
d_call: -
clone_size: -
cdr3_nt: TGTGCCAGCAGTTTAAGGGGGACGGGCGGAAACACCATATATTTT
cdr3_aa: CASSLRGTGGNTIYF

v_call: TRBV11-2
j_call: TRBJ2-3
d_call: -
clone_size: -
cdr3_nt: TGTGCCAGCAGCTTTGTAGGGGTTGGCACAGATACGCAGTATTTT
cdr3_aa: CASSFVGVGTDTQYF

v_call: TRBV18
j_call: TRBJ1-1
d_call: -
clone_size: -
cdr3_nt: TGTGCCAGCTCACATGACAGGACTAACACTGAAGCTTTCTTT
cdr3_aa: CASSHDRTNTEAFF

v_call: TRBV19
j_call: TRBJ1-1
d_call: -
clone_size: few
cdr3_nt: TGTGCCAGTAGTCCCGGGACCGGTTACGTGGCTGAAGCTTTCTTT
cdr3_aa: CASSPGTGYVAEAFF

v_call: TRBV15
j_call: TRBJ2-2
d_call: TRBD1
clone_size: few
cdr3_nt: TGTGCCACCAGCAGAGGGACAGGGGACACCGGGGAGCTGTTTTTT
cdr3_aa: CATSRGTGDTGELFF

v_call: TRBV5-1
j_call: TRBJ2-1
d_call: -
clone_size: -
cdr3_nt: TGCGCCAGCAGCTTGGACGGGAGAACCTACAATGAGCAGTTCTTC
cdr3_aa: CASSLDGRTYNEQFF

v_call: TRBV27
j_call: TRBJ2-5
d_call: -
clone_size: -
cdr3_nt: TGTGCCAGCAGTGCCCAACGCGGGACCCAGTACTTC
cdr3_aa: CASSAQRGTQYF

v_call: TRBV9
j_call: TRBJ2-1
d_call: -
clone_size: -
cdr3_nt: TGTGCCAGCTCTATTGGGGGGCTAGGCGACAGGGAGCAGTTCTTC
cdr3_aa: CASSIGGLGDREQFF

v_call: TRBV14
j_call: TRBJ1-1
d_call: -
clone_size: -
cdr3_nt: TGTGCCAGCAGCCAGCAGGGGTACACTGAAGCTTTCTTT
cdr3_aa: CASSQQGYTEAFF

v_call: TRBV9
j_call: TRBJ1-5
d_call: -
clone_size: -
cdr3_nt: TGTGCCAGCAGCGTAGGGGGTACTGGCAATCAGCCCCAGCATTTT
cdr3_aa: CASSVGGTGNQPQHF

v_call: TRBV3-1/TRBV3-2
j_call: TRBJ1-2
d_call: -
clone_size: few
cdr3_nt: TGTGCCAGCAGCCAAGAACGGGCTTATGGCTACACCTTC
cdr3_aa: CASSQERAYGYTF

v_call: TRBV6-2/TRBV6-3
j_call: TRBJ2-7
d_call: -
clone_size: once
cdr3_nt: TGTGCCAGCAGTTACCATACAGCTTCCTACGAGCAGTACTTC
cdr3_aa: CASSYHTASYEQYF

v_call: TRBV10-1
j_call: TRBJ2-1
d_call: TRBD1
clone_size: few
cdr3_nt: TGCGCCAGCAGCGATGACCGGGACAGGGAAGTCGAGCAGTTCTTC
cdr3_aa: CASSDDRDREVEQFF

v_call: TRBV5-4
j_call: TRBJ2-7
d_call: -
clone_size: -
cdr3_nt: TGTGCCAGCAGCCCCTTTCACACGACGATACACGAGCAGTACTTC
cdr3_aa: CASSPFHTTIHEQYF

v_call: TRBV5-1
j_call: TRBJ2-7
d_call: -
clone_size: -
cdr3_nt: TGCGCCAGCAGCTTGGGGACGGAGTCGACCTACGAGCAGTACTTC
cdr3_aa: CASSLGTESTYEQYF

v_call: TRBV28
j_call: TRBJ2-3
d_call: TRBD2
clone_size: -
cdr3_nt: TGTGCCAGCAGTATAGCGGGAGCGGGCACAGATACGCAGTATTTT
cdr3_aa: CASSIAGAGTDTQYF

v_call: TRBV30
j_call: TRBJ1-6
d_call: -
clone_size: -
cdr3_nt: TGTGCCTGGAGTGTACGTTCGGCAGGGCAGAATTCACCCCTCCACTTT
cdr3_aa: CAWSVRSAGQNSPLHF

v_call: TRBV5-1
j_call: TRBJ1-1
d_call: -
clone_size: -
cdr3_nt: TGCGCCAGCAGCAGATCCGGTAACACTGAAGCTTTCTTT
cdr3_aa: CASSRSGNTEAFF

v_call: TRBV28
j_call: TRBJ2-3
d_call: -
clone_size: -
cdr3_nt: TGTGCCAGCAGTGGACCCAGCGGAGCAGTTTATACGCAGTATTTT
cdr3_aa: CASSGPSGAVYTQYF

v_call: TRBV4-3
j_call: TRBJ1-5
d_call: -
clone_size: -
cdr3_nt: TGCGCCAGCAGCCAAGGGTCGGGGATTAATCAGCCCCAGCATTTT
cdr3_aa: CASSQGSGINQPQHF

v_call: TRBV6-2/TRBV6-3
j_call: TRBJ1-1
d_call: -
clone_size: -
cdr3_nt: TGTGCCAGCAGTTACTCGGTTCAGGGTCATACTGAAGCTTTCTTT
cdr3_aa: CASSYSVQGHTEAFF

v_call: TRBV15
j_call: TRBJ2-7
d_call: TRBD1
clone_size: -
cdr3_nt: TGTGCCACCAGCACGTTTCCGGGACAGTCCTCCTACGAGCAGTACTTC
cdr3_aa: CATSTFPGQSSYEQYF

v_call: TRBV11-2
j_call: TRBJ2-7
d_call: TRBD1
clone_size: many
cdr3_nt: TGTGCCAGCAGCTTAAATGTAGGGACAGAGTCCTACGAGCAGTACTTC
cdr3_aa: CASSLNVGTESYEQYF

v_call: TRBV19
j_call: TRBJ2-7
d_call: TRBD2
clone_size: -
cdr3_nt: TGTGCCAGTAGTGTAACTAGCGGGGGGGTGAGCGACGAGCAGTACTTC
cdr3_aa: CASSVTSGGVSDEQYF

v_call: TRBV18
j_call: TRBJ2-1
d_call: TRBD1
clone_size: -
cdr3_nt: TGTGCCAGCTCACCGGGACAGAGCTCCTACAATGAGCAGTTCTTC
cdr3_aa: CASSPGQSSYNEQFF

v_call: TRBV6-1
j_call: TRBJ2-3
d_call: -
clone_size: -
cdr3_nt: TGTGCCAGCAGTGAGTTCTATGGGCAGGGAGCAGATACGCAGTATTTT
cdr3_aa: CASSEFYGQGADTQYF

v_call: TRBV3-1/TRBV3-2
j_call: TRBJ2-7
d_call: -
clone_size: -
cdr3_nt: TGTGCCAGCAGCACATATACCTACGAGCAGTACTTC
cdr3_aa: CASSTYTYEQYF

v_call: TRBV7-9
j_call: TRBJ2-1
d_call: TRBD1
clone_size: once
cdr3_nt: TGTGCCAGCAGCCCCGGGACAGGGGACTCCAATGAGCAGTTCTTC
cdr3_aa: CASSPGTGDSNEQFF

v_call: TRBV19
j_call: TRBJ2-1
d_call: -
clone_size: -
cdr3_nt: TGTGCCAGTAGTCAATCCGCGGGGTCCTACAATGAGCAGTTCTTC
cdr3_aa: CASSQSAGSYNEQFF

v_call: TRBV21-1
j_call: TRBJ2-6
d_call: -
clone_size: -
cdr3_nt: TGTGCCAGCAGCAAAAATGGTGAGGGAACTGGGGCCAACGTCCTGACTTTC
cdr3_aa: CASSKNGEGTGANVLTF